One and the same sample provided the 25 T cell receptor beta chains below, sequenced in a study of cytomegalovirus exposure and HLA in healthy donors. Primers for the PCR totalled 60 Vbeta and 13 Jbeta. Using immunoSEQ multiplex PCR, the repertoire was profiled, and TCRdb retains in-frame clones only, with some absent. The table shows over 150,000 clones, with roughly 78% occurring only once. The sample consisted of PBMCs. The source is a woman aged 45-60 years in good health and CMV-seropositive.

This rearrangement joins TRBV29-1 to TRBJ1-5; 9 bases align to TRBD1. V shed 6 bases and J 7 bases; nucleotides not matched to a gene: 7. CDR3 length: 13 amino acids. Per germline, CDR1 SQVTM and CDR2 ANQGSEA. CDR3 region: CSVAQGARQPQHF. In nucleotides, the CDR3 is TGCAGCGTCGCACAGGGGGCAAGGCAGCCCCAGCATTTT.

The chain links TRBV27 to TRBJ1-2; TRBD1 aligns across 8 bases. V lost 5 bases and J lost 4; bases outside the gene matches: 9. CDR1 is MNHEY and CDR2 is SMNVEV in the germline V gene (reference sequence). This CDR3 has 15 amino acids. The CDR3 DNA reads TGTGCCAGCAGTCCCGGACAGGGTCGGGGCTATGGCTACACCTTC. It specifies CASSPGQGRGYGYTF.

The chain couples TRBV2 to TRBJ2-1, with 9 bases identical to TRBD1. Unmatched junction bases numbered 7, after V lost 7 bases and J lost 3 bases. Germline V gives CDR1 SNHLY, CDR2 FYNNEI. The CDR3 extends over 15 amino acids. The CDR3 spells CASILDRGGYNEQFF. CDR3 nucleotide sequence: TGTGCCAGCATATTGGACAGGGGAGGCTACAATGAGCAGTTCTTC. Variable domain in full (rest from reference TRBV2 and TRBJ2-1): EPEVTQTPSHQVTQMGQEVILRCVPISNHLYFYWYRQILGQKVEFLVSFYNNEISEKSEIFDDQFSVERPDGSNFTLKIRSTKLEDSAMYFCASILDRGGYNEQFFGPGTRLTVL.

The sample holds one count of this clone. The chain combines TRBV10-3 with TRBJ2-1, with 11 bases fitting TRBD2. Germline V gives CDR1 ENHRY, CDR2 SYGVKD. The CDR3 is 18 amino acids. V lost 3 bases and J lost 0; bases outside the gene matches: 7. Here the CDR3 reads CAISDDGTSGNSYNEQFF. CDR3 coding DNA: TGTGCCATCAGTGACGACGGGACTAGCGGTAACTCCTACAATGAGCAGTTCTTC.

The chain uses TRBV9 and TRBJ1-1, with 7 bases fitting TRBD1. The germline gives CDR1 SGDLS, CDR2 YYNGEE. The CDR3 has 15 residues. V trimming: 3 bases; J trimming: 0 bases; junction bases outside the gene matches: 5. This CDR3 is CASSDSTGMNTEAFF. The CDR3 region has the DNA TGTGCCAGCAGCGATTCGACAGGGATGAACACTGAAGCTTTCTTT.

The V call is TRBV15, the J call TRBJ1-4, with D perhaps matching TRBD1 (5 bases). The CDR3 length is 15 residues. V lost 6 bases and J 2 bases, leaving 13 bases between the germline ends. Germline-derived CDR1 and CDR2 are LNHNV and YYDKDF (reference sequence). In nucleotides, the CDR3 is TGTGCCACCAGAGCAATCGACAGCACTAATGAAAAACTGTTTTTT. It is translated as CATRAIDSTNEKLFF.

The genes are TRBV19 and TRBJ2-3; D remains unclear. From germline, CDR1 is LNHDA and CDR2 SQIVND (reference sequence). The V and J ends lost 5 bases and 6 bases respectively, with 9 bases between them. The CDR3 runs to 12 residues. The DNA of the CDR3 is TGTGCCAGTAGTGCCAGTTGGGATACGCAGTATTTT. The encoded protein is CASSASWDTQYF.

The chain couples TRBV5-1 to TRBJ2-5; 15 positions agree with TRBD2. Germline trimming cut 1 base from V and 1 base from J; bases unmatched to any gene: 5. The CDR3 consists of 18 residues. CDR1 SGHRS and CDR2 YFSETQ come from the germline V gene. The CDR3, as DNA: TGCGCCAGCAGCTTGACTCCGGGACTAGCGGGGGGCCAAGAGACCCAGTACTTC. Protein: CASSLTPGLAGGQETQYF.

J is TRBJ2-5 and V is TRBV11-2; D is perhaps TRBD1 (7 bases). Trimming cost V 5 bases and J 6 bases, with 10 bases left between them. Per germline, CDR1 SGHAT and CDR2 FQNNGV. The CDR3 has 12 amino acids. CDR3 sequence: CASSPGGKTQYF. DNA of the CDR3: TGTGCCAGCAGCCCAGGGGGGAAGACCCAGTACTTC.

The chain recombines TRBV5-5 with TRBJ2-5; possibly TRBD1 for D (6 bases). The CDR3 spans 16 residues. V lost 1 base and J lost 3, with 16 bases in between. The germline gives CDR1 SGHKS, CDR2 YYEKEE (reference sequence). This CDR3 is CASSLFARGPKETQYF. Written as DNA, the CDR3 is TGTGCCAGCAGCTTGTTTGCCAGGGGACCCAAAGAGACCCAGTACTTC.

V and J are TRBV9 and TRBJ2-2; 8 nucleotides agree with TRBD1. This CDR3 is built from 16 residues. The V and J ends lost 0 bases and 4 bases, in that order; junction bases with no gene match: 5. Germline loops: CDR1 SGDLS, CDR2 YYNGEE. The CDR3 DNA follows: TGTGCCAGCAGCGTAGTAACAGGGGGGAGCACCGGGGAGCTGTTTTTT. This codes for CASSVVTGGSTGELFF.

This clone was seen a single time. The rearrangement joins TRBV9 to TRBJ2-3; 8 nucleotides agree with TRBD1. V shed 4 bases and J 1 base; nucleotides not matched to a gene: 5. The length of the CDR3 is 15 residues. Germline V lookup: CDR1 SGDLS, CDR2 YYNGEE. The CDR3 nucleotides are TGTGCCAGCAGCTCCAGGGGGCGCGGCACAGATACGCAGTATTTT. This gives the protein CASSSRGRGTDTQYF.

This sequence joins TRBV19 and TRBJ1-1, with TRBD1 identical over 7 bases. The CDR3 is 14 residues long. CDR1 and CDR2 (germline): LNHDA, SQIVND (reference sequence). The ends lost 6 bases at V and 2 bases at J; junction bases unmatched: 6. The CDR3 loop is CASSTQGTNTEAFF. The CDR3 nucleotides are TGTGCCAGTAGCACACAGGGGACTAACACTGAAGCTTTCTTT.

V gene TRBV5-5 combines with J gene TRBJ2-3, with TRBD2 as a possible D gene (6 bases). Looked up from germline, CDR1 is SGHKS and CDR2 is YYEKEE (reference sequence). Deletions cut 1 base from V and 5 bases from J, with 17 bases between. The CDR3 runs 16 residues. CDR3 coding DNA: TGTGCCAGCAGCTTGATGGGGGGTGCAACGGGAGATACGCAGTATTTT. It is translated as CASSLMGGATGDTQYF.

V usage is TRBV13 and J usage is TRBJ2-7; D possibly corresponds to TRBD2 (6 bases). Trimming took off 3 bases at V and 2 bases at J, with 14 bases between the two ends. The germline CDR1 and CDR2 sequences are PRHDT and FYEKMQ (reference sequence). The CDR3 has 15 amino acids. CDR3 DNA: TGTGCCAGCAGCTTTAGGGACGGGGAGGCCTACGAGCAGTACTTC. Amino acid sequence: CASSFRDGEAYEQYF.

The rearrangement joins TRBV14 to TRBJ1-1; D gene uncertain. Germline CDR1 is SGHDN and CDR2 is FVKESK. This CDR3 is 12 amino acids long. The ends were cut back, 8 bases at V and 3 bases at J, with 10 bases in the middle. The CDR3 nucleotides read TGTGCCAGCGGGAGTGGGGACACTGAAGCTTTCTTT. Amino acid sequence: CASGSGDTEAFF.

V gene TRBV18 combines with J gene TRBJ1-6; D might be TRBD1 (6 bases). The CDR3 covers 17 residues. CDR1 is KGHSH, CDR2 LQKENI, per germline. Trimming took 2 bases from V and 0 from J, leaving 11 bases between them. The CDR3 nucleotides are TGTGCCAGCTCACCAGACAGGATTAGCTCCTATAATTCACCCCTCCACTTT. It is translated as CASSPDRISSYNSPLHF.

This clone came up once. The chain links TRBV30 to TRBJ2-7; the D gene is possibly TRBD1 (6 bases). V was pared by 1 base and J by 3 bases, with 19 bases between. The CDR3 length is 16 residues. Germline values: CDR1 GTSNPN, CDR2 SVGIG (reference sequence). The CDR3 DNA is TGTGCCTGGAGTGGGGGGCCGGTTCGAGGGATCTACGAGCAGTACTTC. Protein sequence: CAWSGGPVRGIYEQYF.

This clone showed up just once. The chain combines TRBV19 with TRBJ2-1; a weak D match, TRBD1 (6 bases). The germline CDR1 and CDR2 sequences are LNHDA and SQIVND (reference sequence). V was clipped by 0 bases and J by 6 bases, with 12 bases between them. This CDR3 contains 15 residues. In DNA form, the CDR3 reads TGTGCCAGTAGTATAGAGGGGGCGGTTGGCAATGAGCAGTTCTTC. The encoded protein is CASSIEGAVGNEQFF. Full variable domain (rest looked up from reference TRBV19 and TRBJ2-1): DGGITQSPKYLFRKEGQNVTLSCEQNLNHDAMYWYRQDPGQGLRLIYYSQIVNDFQKGDIAEGYSVSREKKESFPLTVTSAQKNPTAFYLCASSIEGAVGNEQFFGPGTRLTVL.

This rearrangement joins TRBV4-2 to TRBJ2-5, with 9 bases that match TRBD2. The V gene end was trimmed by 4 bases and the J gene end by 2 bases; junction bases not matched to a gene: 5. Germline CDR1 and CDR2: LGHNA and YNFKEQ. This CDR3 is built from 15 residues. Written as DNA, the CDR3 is TGTGCCAGCAGCCCCCGCGCGGGGGGGCAAGAGACCCAGTACTTC. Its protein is CASSPRAGGQETQYF.

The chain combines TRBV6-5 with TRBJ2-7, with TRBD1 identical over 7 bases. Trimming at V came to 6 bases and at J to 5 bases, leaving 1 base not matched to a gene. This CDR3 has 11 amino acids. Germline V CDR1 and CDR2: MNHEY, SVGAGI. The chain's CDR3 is CASRTGHEQYF. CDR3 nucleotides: TGTGCCAGCAGGACAGGGCACGAGCAGTACTTC.

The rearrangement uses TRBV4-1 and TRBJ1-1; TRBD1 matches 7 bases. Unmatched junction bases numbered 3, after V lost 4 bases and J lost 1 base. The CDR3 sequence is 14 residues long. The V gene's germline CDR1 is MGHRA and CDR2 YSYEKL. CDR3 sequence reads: CASSPTGPNTEAFF. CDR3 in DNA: TGCGCCAGCAGCCCGACAGGGCCGAACACTGAAGCTTTCTTT.

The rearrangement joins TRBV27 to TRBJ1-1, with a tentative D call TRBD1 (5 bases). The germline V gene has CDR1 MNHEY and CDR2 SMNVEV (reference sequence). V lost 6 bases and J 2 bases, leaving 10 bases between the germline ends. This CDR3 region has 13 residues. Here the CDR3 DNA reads TGTGCCAGCAGGCGGGACGGCAACACTGAAGCTTTCTTT. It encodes CASRRDGNTEAFF.

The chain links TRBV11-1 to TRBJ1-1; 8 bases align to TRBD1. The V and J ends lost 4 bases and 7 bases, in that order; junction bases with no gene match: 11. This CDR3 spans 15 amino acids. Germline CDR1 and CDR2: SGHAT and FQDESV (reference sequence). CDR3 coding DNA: TGTGCCAGCAGCTACGAAGGACAGGGAGGGTTTGAAGCTTTCTTT. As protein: CASSYEGQGGFEAFF.

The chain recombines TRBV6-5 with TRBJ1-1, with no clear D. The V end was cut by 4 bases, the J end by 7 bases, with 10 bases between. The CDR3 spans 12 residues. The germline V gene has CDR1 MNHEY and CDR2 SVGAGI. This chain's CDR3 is CASSSENGEAFF. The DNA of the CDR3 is TGTGCCAGCAGTTCCGAGAACGGTGAAGCTTTCTTT.